These 16 T cell receptor beta chains originate from one sample sequenced in a study of shared clonotypes between healthy human individuals. Sequenced by immunoSEQ multiplex PCR; TCRdb stores in-frame clones only, minus some. The sample carries roughly 2.5 million clones, more than 80% recorded once. The sample comprised naive CD4+ T cells sorted from blood. Documented subset: CD45RA+ positively selected. The receptors shown here come from a man aged 18 to 35 in good health.

V is TRBV5-8 and J is TRBJ2-1, with 7 bases aligning to TRBD2. V lost 4 bases to trimming and J lost 10 bases; unmatched junction nucleotides: 14. The CDR3 spans 15 residues. The germline V gene encodes CDR1 SGHTS and CDR2 YDEGEE. DNA for the CDR3: TGTGCCAGCAGCCCAGGGACTACCAAGGTCAAGGAGCAGTTCTTC. It translates to CASSPGTTKVKEQFF.

This clone showed up just once. This chain connects TRBV4-3 to TRBJ1-6, with 9 bases aligning to TRBD1. The V gene's germline CDR1 is LGHNA and CDR2 YSLEER. The CDR3 is made up of 18 amino acids. Losses at the gene ends were 0 bases for V and 10 bases for J; bases not matched to a gene: 13. CDR3 loop: CASSQEGTGGLEGSPLHF. CDR3 nucleotide sequence: TGCGCCAGCAGCCAAGAGGGTACAGGGGGCTTGGAAGGATCACCCCTCCACTTT.

The chain joins TRBV6-5 to TRBJ1-6; D gene unclear. This CDR3 has 15 amino acids. Germline-derived CDR1 and CDR2 are MNHEY and SVGAGI. With 6 bases removed from V and 7 bases from J, the gap between germline ends came to 16 bases. For the CDR3, the DNA is TGTGCCAGCAGCCACCGGGGAAGCGCCAATTCACCCCTCCACTTT. This gives the protein CASSHRGSANSPLHF.

V usage is TRBV5-4 and J usage is TRBJ2-3; D possibly corresponds to TRBD1 (6 bases). CDR1 is SGHNT and CDR2 is YYREEE in the germline V gene (reference sequence). The V gene lost 2 bases and the J gene lost 0 bases, with 10 bases spanning the gap. This CDR3 has 15 amino acids. The CDR3 is CASSFEGGSTDTQYF. The CDR3 DNA sequence: TGTGCCAGCAGCTTCGAAGGGGGTAGCACAGATACGCAGTATTTT.

The rearrangement joins TRBV5-6 to TRBJ2-1; D uncertain. Trimming removed 5 bases from V and 6 bases from J, with 12 bases in between. This CDR3 region has 13 residues. Germline CDR1 SGHDT, CDR2 YYEEEE. This CDR3 is CASSRLRANEQFF. DNA for the CDR3: TGTGCCAGCAGTCGACTCCGGGCCAATGAGCAGTTCTTC.

The table lists this clone with a count of one. V gene TRBV6-5 combines with J gene TRBJ2-5; TRBD1 might be the D (6 bases). Germline V gene data show CDR1 as MNHEY and CDR2 as SVGAGI. Trimming removed 6 bases from V and 3 bases from J, with 14 bases in between. CDR3 length: 14 amino acids. In nucleotides, the CDR3 is TGTGCCAGCAGCCCAGGGGCGGCAAAAGAGACCCAGTACTTC. As protein: CASSPGAAKETQYF.

V and J are TRBV6-1 and TRBJ2-7; unclear D gene. V dropped 7 bases and J dropped 2 bases, with 15 bases sitting between them. The CDR3 runs 14 residues. Germline V lookup: CDR1 MNHNS, CDR2 SASEGT. DNA for the CDR3: TGTGCCAGCACCTATGGTCAGGTGACCTACGAGCAGTACTTC. Protein sequence: CASTYGQVTYEQYF.

The chain employs TRBV10-2 and TRBJ1-2; D is possibly TRBD1 (6 bases). Trimming stripped 5 bases from V and 2 bases from J, with 12 bases between. Per germline, CDR1 WSHSY and CDR2 SAAADI. The CDR3 covers 14 residues. The DNA for the CDR3 is TGCGCCAGCAGTCACAGGGACAACAACTATGGCTACACCTTC. Its protein product is CASSHRDNNYGYTF.

The chain links TRBV21-1 to TRBJ2-7. TRBV21-1 is a pseudogene locus. CDR3 length: 17 residues. CDR3 sequence (DNA): TGTGCCAGCAGTGGAACCGGGAACGGAGTGATAGGGGACGAGCAGTACTTC. Translation: CASSGTGNGVIGDEQYF.

The chain employs TRBV5-8 and TRBJ2-3; 11 bases are shared with TRBD2. The CDR3 consists of 15 residues. Germline CDR1 is SGHTS and CDR2 is YDEGEE. Losses at the gene ends were 3 bases for V and 3 bases for J; bases not matched to a gene: 3. This chain's CDR3 is CASSSSSGGTDTQYF. The DNA for the CDR3 is TGTGCCAGCAGCTCTTCTAGCGGGGGGACAGATACGCAGTATTTT. Variable domain in full (rest from reference TRBV5-8 and TRBJ2-3): EAGVTQSPTHLIKTRGQQATLRCSPISGHTSVYWYQQALGLGLQFLLWYDEGEERNRGNFPPRFSGRQFPNYSSELNVNALELEDSALYLCASSSSSGGTDTQYFGPGTRLTVL.

The CDR3 loop is CASSVTGNGYTF. The CDR3 DNA is TGCGCCAGCAGCGTCACAGGGAATGGCTACACCTTC. The chain joins TRBV5-1 to TRBJ1-2, with D possibly being TRBD1 (6 bases). Looked up from germline, CDR1 is SGHRS and CDR2 is YFSETQ. V lost 4 bases and J 6 bases, leaving 10 bases between the germline ends. The CDR3 length is 12 residues.

This chain links TRBV4-1 with TRBJ2-5; D is possibly TRBD2 (6 bases). Trimming cost V 4 bases and J 1 base, with 13 bases left between them. The CDR3 contains 15 residues. The germline CDR1 and CDR2 sequences are MGHRA and YSYEKL. The CDR3 DNA is TGCGCCAGCAGCCCGCTGACGGGGGTCCAAGAGACCCAGTACTTC. It codes for CASSPLTGVQETQYF.

This chain connects TRBV27 to TRBJ2-2; TRBD2 might be the D (5 bases). V gave up 7 bases and J gave up 0 bases, with 15 bases separating them. Germline V CDR1 and CDR2: MNHEY, SMNVEV (reference sequence). There are 16 residues in the CDR3. The DNA for the CDR3 is TGTGCCAGCAAATCACACGGCGGGCCGAACACCGGGGAGCTGTTTTTT. This codes for CASKSHGGPNTGELFF.

As to this clone: Additional DNA sequences in this sample encode the identical CDR3. The chain has TRBV10-3 and TRBJ1-1, with D possibly TRBD1 on 6 matching bases. CDR3 length equals 14 residues. The V gene's germline CDR1 is ENHRY and CDR2 SYGVKD. V dropped 3 bases and J dropped 1 base, with 9 bases sitting between them. CDR3 bases: TGTGCCATCAGTGATGGCAGGGGGAACACTGAAGCTTTCTTT. Translated, it gives CAISDGRGNTEAFF.

On this clone: The sample has other DNA sequences that encode this CDR3 too. In DNA form, the CDR3 reads TGTGCCAGCAGTTCCCGCTACGAGCAGTACTTC. Its translation: CASSSRYEQYF. The chain couples TRBV6-1 to TRBJ2-7, with no clear D. Germline CDR1 and CDR2: MNHNS and SASEGT. CDR3 length equals 11 residues. Trimming shortened V by 5 bases and J by 3 bases, and 5 bases separated the two germline ends.

V gene TRBV6-5 combines with J gene TRBJ2-1; no clear D. Germline V gives CDR1 MNHEY, CDR2 SVGAGI. Trimming cost V 0 bases and J 5 bases, with 11 bases left between them. The CDR3 length is 15 residues. Here the CDR3 DNA reads TGTGCCAGCAGTTACTCGATTGGGCTTGACAATGAGCAGTTCTTC. Its translation: CASSYSIGLDNEQFF.